A selection of T cell receptor beta chains follows, all from one sample in a study of T cell responses to AZD1222 COVID-19 vaccine. Some clones are missing from TCRdb's copy, which holds only in-frame ones; the method was immunoSEQ multiplex PCR. The sample carries 150,000 to 200,000 clones, less than 95% recorded once. This specimen consisted of peripheral blood, obtained on day 0 of AZD1222 vaccination. The receptors were gathered from an adult in good health. CDR3s include the opening cysteine and the closing phenylalanine or tryptophan. D genes are given only for firm matches. Some rows have no size entry. The others give once, few or many, or a class for an expanded clone.

CDR3aa: CSVGTDYGYTF
CDR3nt: TGCAGCGTAGGGACGGACTATGGCTACACCTTC
d_gene: .
len: 11
v_gene: TRBV29-1
abundance: .
j_gene: TRBJ1-2

CDR3aa: CASSLVYGAYEQYF
CDR3nt: TGCGCCAGCAGCTTGGTATATGGGGCCTACGAGCAGTACTTC
d_gene: .
len: 14
v_gene: TRBV5-1
abundance: .
j_gene: TRBJ2-7

CDR3aa: CASSEVGGQGAEKLFF
CDR3nt: TGTGCCAGCAGTGAAGTTGGGGGACAGGGGGCAGAAAAACTGTTTTTT
d_gene: TRBD1
len: 16
v_gene: TRBV6-1
abundance: .
j_gene: TRBJ1-4

CDR3aa: CASSPEGGYTF
CDR3nt: TGTGCCAGCAGCCCCGAGGGTGGCTACACCTTC
d_gene: .
len: 11
v_gene: TRBV2
abundance: .
j_gene: TRBJ1-2

CDR3aa: CASSLFRELGEQFF
CDR3nt: TGTGCCAGCAGCTTATTCCGGGAGTTAGGTGAGCAGTTCTTC
d_gene: .
len: 14
v_gene: TRBV7-2
abundance: .
j_gene: TRBJ2-1

CDR3aa: CASSPLRTGVAGELFF
CDR3nt: TGTGCCAGCTCACCACTCCGGACAGGGGTCGCCGGGGAGCTGTTTTTT
d_gene: TRBD1
len: 16
v_gene: TRBV18
abundance: .
j_gene: TRBJ2-2

CDR3aa: CASSGTSQAFF
CDR3nt: TGTGCCAGCAGTGGGACGTCACAAGCTTTCTTT
d_gene: .
len: 11
v_gene: TRBV28
abundance: .
j_gene: TRBJ1-1

CDR3aa: CASSVAGSGSGETQYF
CDR3nt: TGTGCCAGCAGCGTAGCGGGTAGCGGGAGTGGAGAGACCCAGTACTTC
d_gene: TRBD2
len: 16
v_gene: TRBV9
abundance: .
j_gene: TRBJ2-5

CDR3aa: CASSSGAHTIYF
CDR3nt: TGTGCCAGCAGTTCCGGGGCACACACCATATATTTT
d_gene: .
len: 12
v_gene: TRBV12-3/TRBV12-4
abundance: .
j_gene: TRBJ1-3

CDR3aa: CASSQTRVGKETQYF
CDR3nt: TGTGCCAGCAGCCAAACCAGGGTTGGAAAAGAGACCCAGTACTTC
d_gene: .
len: 15
v_gene: TRBV28
abundance: few
j_gene: TRBJ2-5

CDR3aa: CASSLSGPPTDTQYF
CDR3nt: TGTGCCAGCAGTTTAAGCGGACCCCCCACAGATACGCAGTATTTT
d_gene: .
len: 15
v_gene: TRBV28
abundance: .
j_gene: TRBJ2-3

CDR3aa: CASSPWDEDGYTF
CDR3nt: TGTGCCAGCAGCCCCTGGGATGAGGATGGCTACACCTTC
d_gene: .
len: 13
v_gene: TRBV7-8
abundance: .
j_gene: TRBJ1-2

CDR3aa: CASSEAMGLSQPQHF
CDR3nt: TGTGCCAGCAGTGAAGCGATGGGTCTTAGTCAGCCCCAGCATTTT
d_gene: .
len: 15
v_gene: TRBV6-1
abundance: .
j_gene: TRBJ1-5

CDR3aa: CAWSAGTGLNSPLHF
CDR3nt: TGTGCCTGGAGTGCCGGGACAGGGCTAAATTCACCCCTCCACTTT
d_gene: TRBD1
len: 15
v_gene: TRBV30
abundance: .
j_gene: TRBJ1-6

CDR3aa: CASSLSGRGRSPLHF
CDR3nt: TGCGCCAGCAGCTTGTCTGGCAGGGGGCGATCACCCCTCCACTTT
d_gene: TRBD1
len: 15
v_gene: TRBV5-1
abundance: .
j_gene: TRBJ1-6

CDR3aa: CASTVNYQETQYF
CDR3nt: TGTGCCAGCACAGTGAATTACCAAGAGACCCAGTACTTC
d_gene: .
len: 13
v_gene: TRBV2
abundance: few
j_gene: TRBJ2-5

CDR3aa: CASSPAGGGPLSYGYTF
CDR3nt: TGTGCCAGCAGCCCCGCGGGAGGGGGCCCCCTCTCCTATGGCTACACCTTC
d_gene: TRBD1
len: 17
v_gene: TRBV28
abundance: .
j_gene: TRBJ1-2